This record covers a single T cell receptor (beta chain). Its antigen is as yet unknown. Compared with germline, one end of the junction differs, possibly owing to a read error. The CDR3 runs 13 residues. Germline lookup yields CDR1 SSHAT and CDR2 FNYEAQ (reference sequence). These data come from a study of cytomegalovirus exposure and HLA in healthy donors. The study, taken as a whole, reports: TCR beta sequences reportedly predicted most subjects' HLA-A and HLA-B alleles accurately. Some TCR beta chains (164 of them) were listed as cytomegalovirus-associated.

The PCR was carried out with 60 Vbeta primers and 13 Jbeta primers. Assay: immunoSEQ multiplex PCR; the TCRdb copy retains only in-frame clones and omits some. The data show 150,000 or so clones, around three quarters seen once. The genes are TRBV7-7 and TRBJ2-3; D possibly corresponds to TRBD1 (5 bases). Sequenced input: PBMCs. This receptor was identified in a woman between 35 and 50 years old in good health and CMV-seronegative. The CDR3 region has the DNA TGTGCTAGCAGCTTAGACAGAGCAGATACGCAGTATTTT. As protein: CASSLDRADTQYF.